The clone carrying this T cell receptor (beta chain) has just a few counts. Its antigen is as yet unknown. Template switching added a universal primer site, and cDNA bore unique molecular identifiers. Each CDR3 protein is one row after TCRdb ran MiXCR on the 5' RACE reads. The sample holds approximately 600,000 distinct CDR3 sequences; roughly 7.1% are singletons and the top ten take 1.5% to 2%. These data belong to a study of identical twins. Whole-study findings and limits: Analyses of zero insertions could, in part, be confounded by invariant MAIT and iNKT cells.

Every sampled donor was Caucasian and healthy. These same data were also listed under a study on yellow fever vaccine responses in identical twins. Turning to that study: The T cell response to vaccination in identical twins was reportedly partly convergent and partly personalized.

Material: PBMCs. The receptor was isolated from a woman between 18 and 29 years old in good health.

CDR3 bases: TGCGCCAGCAGCATCCTTGGACAGGGGGCTTGGGAGACCCAGTACTTC. It translates to CASSILGQGAWETQYF. J is TRBJ2-5 and V is TRBV5-1; 11 bases are shared with TRBD1. Unmatched junction bases numbered 10, after V lost 4 bases and J lost 5 bases. Germline CDR1 and CDR2: SGHRS and YFSETQ. The CDR3 contains 16 residues.